Listed below are T cell receptor beta chains from one sample, sequenced in a study of blood T cell repertoires in COVID-19. The protocol was immunoSEQ multiplex PCR, while the TCRdb copy is restricted to in-frame clones and leaves out a portion. The sample contains about 140,000 clones, 70% to 90% of which appear only once. The sequenced sample consisted of peripheral blood. The receptors come from a man in his fifties or sixties with acute or convalescent COVID-19. The CDR3 runs from the conserved cysteine through the conserved F or W. Fields, in order: V gene, D gene, J gene, clone size, CDR3 protein, CDR3 DNA. D genes are given only for firm matches. Only some rows state a clone size, as once, few, many or a class for expanded clones.

>TRBV18|NA|TRBJ2-1|NA
CASSPPSTYYNEQFF
TGTGCCAGCTCACCACCGTCTACCTACTACAATGAGCAGTTCTTC
>TRBV3-1/TRBV3-2|NA|TRBJ2-1|NA
CASSPGLPNEQFF
TGTGCCAGCAGCCCGGGACTTCCCAATGAGCAGTTCTTC
>TRBV7-2|TRBD1|TRBJ1-2|once
CASSSSTGYYGYTF
TGTGCCAGCAGCTCCTCGACAGGGTACTATGGCTACACCTTC
>TRBV19|NA|TRBJ2-1|few
CASSPGRGSSYNEQFF
TGTGCCAGTAGCCCGGGGAGAGGTTCGTCCTACAATGAGCAGTTCTTC
>TRBV7-3|TRBD2|TRBJ2-7|NA
CASSLSGGSVYEQYF
TGTGCCAGCAGCCTCTCGGGGGGGTCGGTTTACGAGCAGTACTTC
>TRBV6-2/TRBV6-3|TRBD2|TRBJ2-7|NA
CASSYSLAGAHYEQYF
TGTGCCAGCAGTTACTCTCTAGCGGGAGCTCACTACGAGCAGTACTTC
>TRBV30|TRBD1|TRBJ1-6|few
CAWSRDREGGSYNSPLHF
TGTGCCTGGAGCCGGGACAGGGAAGGCGGATCCTATAATTCACCCCTCCACTTT
>TRBV19|TRBD2|TRBJ2-5|NA
CASSATSGLEGGETQYF
TGTGCCAGTAGTGCGACTAGCGGGCTTGAGGGTGGAGAGACCCAGTACTTC
>TRBV7-9|NA|TRBJ1-1|NA
CASSSDPDSLEAFF
TGTGCCAGCAGCTCGGACCCGGACAGCCTAGAAGCTTTCTTT
>TRBV27|NA|TRBJ1-4|NA
CASTPFATNEKLFF
TGTGCCAGCACCCCATTTGCAACTAATGAAAAACTGTTTTTT
>TRBV28|TRBD1|TRBJ1-6|NA
CASRSGTGFYVPLHF
TGTGCCAGCCGCTCTGGGACAGGGTTTTATGTACCCCTCCACTTT
>TRBV25-1|TRBD1|TRBJ2-7|NA
CASSDLGQGEQYF
TGTGCCAGCAGTGACCTTGGACAGGGGGAGCAGTACTTC
>TRBV6-5|TRBD1|TRBJ1-5|NA
CASSSLRGNQPQHF
TGTGCCAGCAGTTCCCTCAGGGGGAACCAGCCCCAGCATTTT
>TRBV30|NA|TRBJ1-2|once
CAWSLLYGYTF
TGTGCCTGGAGCCTTTTATATGGCTACACCTTC
>TRBV27|NA|TRBJ2-7|NA
CASSLKGKGTYEQYF
TGTGCCAGCAGTTTAAAAGGGAAGGGGACCTACGAGCAGTACTTC
>TRBV19|NA|TRBJ1-6|few
CASSPREAHLSNSPLHF
TGTGCCAGTAGTCCCCGGGAGGCCCATCTTTCTAATTCACCCCTCCACTTT
>TRBV2|NA|TRBJ1-5|few
CASSESGYQPQHF
TGTGCCAGCAGTGAATCGGGGTATCAGCCCCAGCATTTT
>TRBV14|TRBD2|TRBJ2-1|NA
CASSVAGGGSYNEQFF
TGTGCCAGCAGTGTAGCGGGAGGAGGGTCCTACAATGAGCAGTTCTTC
>TRBV9|NA|TRBJ2-1|NA
CASSVGSYEQFF
TGTGCCAGCAGCGTAGGTAGTTATGAGCAGTTCTTC
>TRBV7-2|TRBD2|TRBJ2-3|NA
CASSLAVGLAGGTDTQYF
TGTGCCAGCAGCTTAGCGGTGGGACTAGCGGGAGGCACAGATACGCAGTATTTT
>TRBV9|NA|TRBJ2-2|NA
CASSSRLVGTGELFF
TGTGCCAGCAGCTCCCGATTAGTTGGCACCGGGGAGCTGTTTTTT
>TRBV5-4|NA|TRBJ2-3|few
CASSLDFLDRSTDTQYF
TGTGCCAGCAGCTTGGATTTCCTAGACAGAAGCACAGATACGCAGTATTTT
>TRBV19|NA|TRBJ2-5|once
CASSTVMEGTQYF
TGTGCCAGTAGTACGGTCATGGAGGGGACCCAGTACTTC
>TRBV6-5|TRBD1|TRBJ1-2|NA
CASSRNRGSRGYTF
TGTGCCAGCAGCCGGAACAGGGGAAGCAGAGGCTACACCTTC
>TRBV19|TRBD2|TRBJ2-1|NA
CASNLGTSGINEQFF
TGTGCCAGTAACCTCGGGACTAGCGGGATAAATGAGCAGTTCTTC
>TRBV6-5|TRBD1|TRBJ1-6|NA
CASRPGTAGNSPLHF
TGTGCCAGCAGACCCGGGACAGCGGGTAATTCACCCCTCCACTTT
>TRBV9|NA|TRBJ2-2|NA
CASSVRPAGELFF
TGTGCCAGCAGCGTGCGGCCGGCGGGGGAGCTGTTTTTT
>TRBV5-6|NA|TRBJ2-7|NA
CASSFWGRATYEQYF
TGTGCCAGCAGCTTCTGGGGCAGGGCAACCTACGAGCAGTACTTC
>TRBV4-2|NA|TRBJ2-1|NA
CASSQVGGEQFF
TGTGCCAGCAGCCAAGTGGGGGGTGAGCAGTTCTTC
>TRBV6-5|NA|TRBJ1-1|NA
CASSTEMNTEAFF
TGTGCCAGCAGCACAGAGATGAACACTGAAGCTTTCTTT
>TRBV10-3|NA|TRBJ2-7|few
CAISESRGIYEQYF
TGTGCCATCAGTGAGTCGAGAGGGATCTACGAGCAGTACTTC
>TRBV13|NA|TRBJ2-5|NA
CASSSGHPQYF
TGTGCCAGCAGCTCCGGACACCCCCAGTACTTC
>TRBV4-1|NA|TRBJ2-7|NA
CASSQTASNYEQYF
TGCGCCAGCAGCCAAACCGCTAGCAACTACGAGCAGTACTTC
>TRBV5-1|NA|TRBJ2-2|once
CASSAGQLNTGELFF
TGCGCCAGCAGCGCGGGACAGCTTAACACCGGGGAGCTGTTTTTT
>TRBV5-4|NA|TRBJ2-7|NA
CASSLGPGTRSYEQYF
TGTGCCAGCAGCCTAGGGCCTGGGACACGCTCCTACGAGCAGTACTTC
>TRBV19|NA|TRBJ1-1|NA
CASGLMPTEAFF
TGTGCCAGCGGACTTATGCCGACTGAAGCTTTCTTT
>TRBV12-3/TRBV12-4|NA|TRBJ1-1|NA
CASNINTEAFF
TGTGCCAGCAATATTAACACTGAAGCTTTCTTT
>TRBV6-1|TRBD1|TRBJ2-3|once
CASSEGTGSDTQYF
TGTGCCAGCAGTGAAGGGACAGGTTCCGATACGCAGTATTTT
>TRBV27|TRBD1|TRBJ1-1|NA
CASPPPWDRDTEAFF
TGTGCCAGCCCCCCCCCTTGGGACAGGGACACTGAAGCTTTCTTT
>TRBV19|NA|TRBJ1-2|NA
CASSLGDYGYTF
TGTGCCAGTAGTCTGGGAGACTATGGCTACACCTTC
>TRBV6-5|NA|TRBJ1-1|NA
CATLPPGDTEAFF
TGTGCCACCCTTCCCCCGGGGGACACTGAAGCTTTCTTT
>TRBV27|NA|TRBJ2-7|NA
CASSGDGSSYEQYF
TGTGCCAGCTCGGGTGACGGGAGCTCCTACGAGCAGTACTTC
>TRBV10-3|NA|TRBJ1-1|NA
CAIRLQVMNTEAFF
TGTGCCATCAGACTACAGGTGATGAACACTGAAGCTTTCTTT